Below are 32 T cell receptor beta chains sequenced from a single sample in a study of blood T cell repertoires in COVID-19. Some clones are missing from TCRdb's copy, which holds only in-frame ones; the method was immunoSEQ multiplex PCR. The profile covers about 130,000 clones, with roughly 85% appearing a single time and roughly 3% taken by the ten largest. The source material was peripheral blood. These receptors came from a woman older than 75 with COVID-19, enrolled during active disease.

V gene TRBV6-9 combines with J gene TRBJ2-1; D unclear. Between the trimmed V and J ends, which lost 5 bases and 2 bases, there was a span of 10 bases. CDR1 and CDR2 from the germline V gene are MNHGY and SVAAGI. This CDR3 has 14 residues. The chain's CDR3 is CASSQAQTYNEQFF. The CDR3 bases are TGTGCCAGCAGTCAGGCCCAAACCTACAATGAGCAGTTCTTC.

The chain combines TRBV18 with TRBJ2-2; 10 nucleotides match TRBD2. The V and J ends lost 3 bases and 4 bases, in that order; junction bases with no gene match: 5. The length of the CDR3 is 16 residues. CDR1 and CDR2 (germline): KGHSH, LQKENI. The CDR3 DNA is TGTGCCAGCTCACCTTTTACTAGCGGGACCACCGGGGAGCTGTTTTTT. This sequence encodes CASSPFTSGTTGELFF.

The gene calls are TRBV10-2 and TRBJ2-3; possibly TRBD2 for D (6 bases). This CDR3 region has 14 residues. Per the germline V gene, CDR1 is WSHSY and CDR2 is SAAADI. V was clipped by 11 bases and J by 1 base, with 16 bases between them. The CDR3 nucleotides read TGCGCCGCCCGGGGTGGCGGGGGCACAGATACGCAGTATTTT. Translation: CAARGGGGTDTQYF.

The chain joins TRBV11-2 to TRBJ2-1, with 9 bases fitting TRBD1. CDR3 size: 15 residues. The J segment lost 7 bases and the V segment lost 7 bases, leaving 11 bases of the junction unmatched. Germline V CDR1 and CDR2: SGHAT, FQNNGV. This CDR3 reads CASNTQGTGLNEQFF. The CDR3 DNA sequence: TGTGCCAGCAACACTCAGGGGACAGGGTTGAATGAGCAGTTCTTC. Filled out from reference TRBV11-2 and TRBJ2-1, the complete variable domain reads EAGVAQSPRYKIIEKRQSVAFWCNPISGHATLYWYQQILGQGPKLLIQFQNNGVVDDSQLPKDRFSAERLKGVDSTLKIQPAKLEDSAVYLCASNTQGTGLNEQFFGPGTRLTVL.

This clone was seen more than once but under ten times. The DNA for the CDR3 is TGTGCCACCTCTCGGACTAGCGGCGAGAATGAGCAGTTCTTC. Translated: CATSRTSGENEQFF. The genes are TRBV6-5 and TRBJ2-1; 10 positions match TRBD2. The CDR3 is 14 residues long. The V gene's germline CDR1 is MNHEY and CDR2 SVGAGI. V shed 10 bases, J shed 7 bases, and the junction held 10 bases outside the gene matches.

The CDR3 sequence: CASSLLDGSAYEQYF. CDR3 DNA: TGTGCCAGCAGTTTATTAGACGGAAGCGCCTACGAGCAGTACTTC. This rearrangement joins TRBV28 to TRBJ2-7; D gene ambiguous. This CDR3 contains 15 residues. Germline V CDR1 and CDR2: MDHEN, SYDVKM. Trimming removed 1 base from V and 2 bases from J, with 12 bases in between.

This clone appeared a single time. The genes are TRBV19 and TRBJ1-2; TRBD1 is a possible D gene (6 bases). V was trimmed by 6 bases and J by 8 bases, leaving 16 bases between them. Germline-derived CDR1 and CDR2 are LNHDA and SQIVND (reference sequence). The length of the CDR3 is 13 residues. This chain's CDR3 is CASSPERTGGYTF. CDR3 bases: TGTGCCAGTAGCCCCGAGAGAACAGGGGGCTACACCTTC.

The chain has TRBV2 and TRBJ2-2; possibly TRBD1 for D (6 bases). The V gene's germline CDR1 is SNHLY and CDR2 FYNNEI. The CDR3 extends over 15 amino acids. Between the trimmed V and J ends, which lost 6 bases and 4 bases, there was a span of 15 bases. CDR3 region: CASSEQGFSTGELFF. As DNA, the CDR3 is TGTGCCAGCAGCGAACAGGGTTTCAGCACCGGGGAGCTGTTTTTT. The whole variable domain, filled in from reference TRBV2 and TRBJ2-2, reads EPEVTQTPSHQVTQMGQEVILRCVPISNHLYFYWYRQILGQKVEFLVSFYNNEISEKSEIFDDQFSVERPDGSNFTLKIRSTKLEDSAMYFCASSEQGFSTGELFFGEGSRLTVL.

The chain uses TRBV19 and TRBJ2-3, with 12 bases fitting TRBD2. The CDR3 runs 15 residues. Germline V gives CDR1 LNHDA, CDR2 SQIVND (reference sequence). J gave up 8 bases and V 2 bases, and 5 bases lay outside the gene matches. For the CDR3, the DNA is TGTGCCAGTAGTATACTAGCGGGAGGGGATGGTACGCAGTATTTT. This gives the protein CASSILAGGDGTQYF.

The V call is TRBV6-6, the J call TRBJ1-3; 8 bases agree with TRBD1. The germline V gene encodes CDR1 MNHNY and CDR2 SVGAGI (reference sequence). The CDR3 sequence is 15 residues long. The V gene end was trimmed by 6 bases and the J gene end by 5 bases; junction bases not matched to a gene: 9. The chain's CDR3 is CASSEDRAVRNTIYF. The DNA of the CDR3 is TGTGCCAGCAGCGAGGACAGGGCGGTTAGAAACACCATATATTTT.

The chain uses TRBV7-2 and TRBJ2-4, with no clear D. The CDR3 spans 15 residues. V lost 6 bases, J lost 0 bases, and 12 bases lay in between. Germline V CDR1 and CDR2: SGHTA, FQGNSA. The CDR3 region has the DNA TGTGCCAGCAGTGTACAGAGCTTAGCCAAAAACATTCAGTACTTC. Translated: CASSVQSLAKNIQYF.

V gene TRBV5-1 combines with J gene TRBJ2-7; 7 bases are a match to TRBD1. V lost 0 bases and J lost 2; bases outside the gene matches: 2. The germline V gene encodes CDR1 SGHRS and CDR2 YFSETQ. This CDR3 contains 14 residues. As DNA, the CDR3 is TGCGCCAGCAGCTTGGGGGGACAGACCTACGAGCAGTACTTC. Encoded protein: CASSLGGQTYEQYF.

The chain has TRBV7-3 and TRBJ1-1; D ambiguous. V gave up 3 bases and J gave up 3 bases, with 17 bases separating them. This CDR3 is 16 amino acids long. Per germline, CDR1 SGHTA and CDR2 FQGTGA. CDR3 protein: CASSFSSARRYTEAFF. The CDR3 DNA reads TGTGCCAGCAGCTTTTCCTCTGCGCGGCGCTACACTGAAGCTTTCTTT.

The J gene is TRBJ2-7, the V gene TRBV28; no reliable D call. Trimming cost V 5 bases and J 2 bases, with 7 bases left between them. The V gene's germline CDR1 is MDHEN and CDR2 SYDVKM. The CDR3 extends over 12 amino acids. CDR3 amino acids: CASSNSPYEQYF. The CDR3 DNA follows: TGTGCCAGCAGTAACAGCCCCTACGAGCAGTACTTC.

V is TRBV6-1 and J is TRBJ1-6; 7 bases are a match to TRBD1. There are 17 residues in the CDR3. The germline V gene has CDR1 MNHNS and CDR2 SASEGT. V trimming: 2 bases; J trimming: 7 bases; junction bases outside the gene matches: 11. CDR3 region: CASSESRQGQGNSPLHF. The CDR3 nucleotides are TGTGCCAGCAGTGAATCACGACAGGGTCAGGGGAATTCACCCCTCCACTTT.

The chain carries TRBV28 and TRBJ2-7; tentatively, D is TRBD2 (6 bases). The ends were cut back, 4 bases at V and 3 bases at J, with 16 bases in the middle. The CDR3 is 15 amino acids. Germline V gene sequence: CDR1 MDHEN, CDR2 SYDVKM. CDR3 protein: CASSSEGRRHYEQYF. The DNA for the CDR3 is TGTGCCAGCAGTTCAGAGGGGAGGAGGCACTACGAGCAGTACTTC.

In DNA, the CDR3 is TGTGCCATCAGTGAAGGTCCCGGGACTGAAGCTTTCTTT. Translated, it gives CAISEGPGTEAFF. This chain joins TRBV10-3 and TRBJ1-1; D gene unclear. CDR3 size: 13 residues. The germline gives CDR1 ENHRY, CDR2 SYGVKD. Trimming left V 3 bases short and J 5 bases short, with 10 bases between.

This clone was recorded only once. J is TRBJ1-2 and V is TRBV2, with D hard to call. V shed 6 bases and J shed 11 bases, with 16 bases lying between them. CDR1 is SNHLY and CDR2 is FYNNEI in the germline V gene. This CDR3 spans 12 amino acids. CDR3 sequence reads: CASRERGDLYTF. The CDR3 nucleotides are TGTGCCAGCAGAGAGAGAGGAGACCTTTACACCTTC.

The gene calls are TRBV7-6 and TRBJ1-6; no clear D gene. In germline, CDR1 is SGHVS, CDR2 FNYEAQ. Trimming stripped 1 base from V and 7 bases from J, with 11 bases between. The CDR3 covers 15 residues. The CDR3 protein is CASSLGQISNSPLHF. CDR3 nucleotides: TGTGCCAGCAGCTTAGGGCAGATTAGCAATTCACCCCTCCACTTT.

This clone was seen only a few times. Other DNA sequences in this sample translate to the same CDR3. This chain links TRBV9 with TRBJ2-3; unclear D gene. With 5 bases removed from V and 2 bases from J, the gap between germline ends came to 12 bases. The CDR3 extends over 14 amino acids. Per the germline V gene, CDR1 is SGDLS and CDR2 is YYNGEE. CDR3 nucleotides: TGTGCCAGCAGTCCTCGGGTGGACACAGATACGCAGTATTTT. Amino acid sequence: CASSPRVDTDTQYF.

The V call is TRBV5-6, the J call TRBJ2-1; 7 positions match TRBD2. Germline CDR1 and CDR2: SGHDT and YYEEEE. CDR3 length: 13 residues. J was trimmed by 10 bases and V by 4 bases; bases with no gene match: 8. CDR3 nucleotides: TGTGCCAGCAGCCTAGGACTAGGCGGGGAGCAGTTCTTC. This gives the protein CASSLGLGGEQFF.

The chain has TRBV6-2 or TRBV6-3 and TRBJ2-7, with 7 bases lining up with TRBD2. CDR3 size: 14 residues. Losses at the gene ends were 2 bases for V and 4 bases for J; bases not matched to a gene: 5. Germline values: CDR1 MNHEY, CDR2 SVGEGT. The CDR3 sequence: CASSYGAGRYEQYF. As DNA, the CDR3 is TGTGCCAGCAGTTACGGAGCGGGACGGTACGAGCAGTACTTC.

This clone was observed once. The V gene is TRBV6-5, the J gene TRBJ2-1, with D unresolved. V was shortened by 3 bases and J by 2 bases, with 8 bases between the two germline ends. The CDR3 spans 14 residues. CDR1 MNHEY and CDR2 SVGAGI come from the germline V gene. CDR3 loop: CASSYLGTYNEQFF. The CDR3 coding sequence is TGTGCCAGCAGTTATCTAGGTACCTACAATGAGCAGTTCTTC.

This chain links TRBV27 with TRBJ1-5; 9 nucleotides match TRBD1. The CDR3 loop spans 13 amino acids. CDR1 and CDR2 from the germline V gene are MNHEY and SMNVEV (reference sequence). V shed 6 bases and J 4 bases; nucleotides not matched to a gene: 1. CDR3 region: CASRQGANQPQHF. CDR3 nucleotide sequence: TGTGCCAGCAGACAGGGGGCGAATCAGCCCCAGCATTTT.

The J gene is TRBJ2-7, the V gene TRBV27; 7 nucleotides line up with TRBD2. Germline loops: CDR1 MNHEY, CDR2 SMNVEV (reference sequence). After removal of 6 bases from V and 7 bases from J, the junction contained 15 bases not matched to a gene. The length of the CDR3 is 15 residues. The DNA for the CDR3 is TGTGCCAGCAGCTCCGGCGCCGCGGGAGTTCGTGAGCAGTACTTC. Residues: CASSSGAAGVREQYF.

The CDR3 DNA follows: TGTGCCAGCAGCTACGGAGATACGCAGTATTTT. Translated, it gives CASSYGDTQYF. This rearrangement joins TRBV27 to TRBJ2-3; D gene uncertain. Deletions cut 6 bases from V and 5 bases from J, with 6 bases between. This CDR3 spans 11 amino acids. Germline V gene lookup returns CDR1 MNHEY and CDR2 SMNVEV (reference sequence).

The chain links TRBV6-5 to TRBJ1-2; tentative D call: TRBD1 (5 bases). Trimming cost V 7 bases and J 5 bases, with 8 bases left between them. The germline gives CDR1 MNHEY, CDR2 SVGAGI. There are 11 residues in the CDR3. The CDR3 spells CASTSGYGYTF. The CDR3 region has the DNA TGTGCCAGCACGTCAGGGTATGGCTACACCTTC.

V usage is TRBV3-1 (or the pseudogene TRBV3-2) and J usage is TRBJ1-3; maybe TRBD1 (6 bases). Per germline, CDR1 LGHDT and CDR2 YNNKEL (reference sequence). Between the trimmed V and J ends, which lost 5 bases and 10 bases, there was a span of 15 bases. The CDR3 has 13 residues. CDR3: CASSTRTASTIYF. The DNA for the CDR3 is TGTGCCAGCAGCACCCGGACAGCCTCTACCATATATTTT.

This chain links TRBV5-6 with TRBJ2-7, with D maybe TRBD2 (6 bases). The CDR3 contains 13 residues. Germline V CDR1 and CDR2: SGHDT, YYEEEE. V shed 1 base and J shed 4 bases, with 9 bases lying between them. The CDR3 DNA reads as TGTGCCAGCAGCTTGCCAGGGACTTACGAGCAGTACTTC. Protein: CASSLPGTYEQYF.

The chain is built from TRBV19 and TRBJ2-7; D perhaps matches TRBD1 (7 bases). This CDR3 has 15 residues. Germline CDR1 LNHDA, CDR2 SQIVND (reference sequence). Trimming cost V 7 bases and J 0 bases, with 16 bases left between them. The CDR3 here is CASKTGAGSSYEQYF. CDR3 DNA: TGTGCCAGTAAAACAGGGGCGGGGAGCTCCTACGAGCAGTACTTC.

The table lists this clone with a count of one. CDR3 DNA sequence: TGTGCCAGCCGCGGGCGGGGCCAAGCTTTCTTT. Amino acids: CASRGRGQAFF. This chain joins TRBV28 and TRBJ1-1, with a possible D match to TRBD1 (5 bases). The CDR3 spans 11 residues. Between the trimmed V and J ends, which lost 8 bases and 9 bases, there was a span of 13 bases. Germline-derived CDR1 and CDR2 are MDHEN and SYDVKM.

The J gene is TRBJ1-3, the V gene TRBV19, with D unresolved. With 6 bases removed from V and 0 bases from J, the gap between germline ends came to 15 bases. There are 16 residues in the CDR3. Germline values: CDR1 LNHDA, CDR2 SQIVND (reference sequence). The CDR3 loop is CASRSTGADSGNTIYF. DNA for the CDR3: TGTGCCAGTAGATCGACCGGAGCCGACTCTGGAAACACCATATATTTT.